These T cell receptor beta chains were read from a single sample in a study of CD8 T cells in Susac syndrome. TCRdb used MiXCR to reprocess the immunoSEQ multiplex PCR reads, holding one entry per CDR3 protein. This table has about 190,000 distinct CDR3 sequences, approximately 96% appearing once. Sequenced material: CD4+ T cells from PBMCs. The receptor source for this set is a human donor with Susac syndrome. Each CDR3 is given with its conserved first and last residue. The order of the fields is D gene, V gene, clone size, J gene, CDR3 protein, CDR3 DNA. A D gene is named only where the DNA matches it firmly. Only part of the rows carry a size: once, few, many, or a class if the clone is expanded.

D gene: .
V gene: TRBV6-5
clone size: once
J gene: TRBJ2-2
CDR3 protein: CASSYLAGELFF
CDR3 DNA: TGTGCCAGCAGTTACCTGGCCGGGGAGCTGTTTTTT

D gene: .
V gene: TRBV29-1
clone size: once
J gene: TRBJ1-3
CDR3 protein: CSVAAGATIYF
CDR3 DNA: TGCAGCGTTGCGGCCGGGGCGACCATATATTTT

D gene: .
V gene: TRBV5-4
clone size: .
J gene: TRBJ1-5
CDR3 protein: CASSLAPLGQPQHF
CDR3 DNA: TGTGCCAGCAGCTTGGCTCCGTTGGGTCAGCCCCAGCATTTT

D gene: .
V gene: TRBV7-2
clone size: .
J gene: TRBJ2-5
CDR3 protein: CATTLGETQYF
CDR3 DNA: TGTGCCACTACGCTGGGGGAGACCCAGTACTTC

D gene: TRBD1
V gene: TRBV11-3
clone size: .
J gene: TRBJ2-3
CDR3 protein: CASSLTAGGTQYF
CDR3 DNA: TGTGCCAGCAGCTTAACGGCAGGGGGTACGCAGTATTTT

D gene: TRBD1
V gene: TRBV4-1
clone size: .
J gene: TRBJ1-6
CDR3 protein: CASSPMDRGKSPLHF
CDR3 DNA: TGCGCCAGCAGCCCAATGGACAGGGGGAAATCACCCCTCCACTTT

D gene: .
V gene: TRBV29-1
clone size: .
J gene: TRBJ2-7
CDR3 protein: CSVNLGLHYEQYF
CDR3 DNA: TGCAGCGTGAATCTAGGACTTCACTACGAGCAGTACTTC

D gene: .
V gene: TRBV29-1
clone size: .
J gene: TRBJ1-1
CDR3 protein: CSVGLGGGNTEAFF
CDR3 DNA: TGCAGCGTCGGTCTGGGAGGGGGAAACACTGAAGCTTTCTTT

D gene: .
V gene: TRBV30
clone size: .
J gene: TRBJ1-5
CDR3 protein: CAWSPGAWSNQPQHF
CDR3 DNA: TGTGCCTGGAGTCCGGGGGCTTGGAGCAATCAGCCCCAGCATTTT

D gene: .
V gene: TRBV6-2/TRBV6-3
clone size: .
J gene: TRBJ1-2
CDR3 protein: CASSYSGARGYTF
CDR3 DNA: TGTGCCAGCAGTTACTCGGGGGCCAGAGGCTACACCTTC

D gene: .
V gene: TRBV30
clone size: .
J gene: TRBJ2-4
CDR3 protein: CAWSRWGRVDIQYF
CDR3 DNA: TGTGCCTGGAGCCGATGGGGGCGGGTGGACATTCAGTACTTC

D gene: .
V gene: TRBV30
clone size: .
J gene: TRBJ2-1
CDR3 protein: CAWYSGDEQFF
CDR3 DNA: TGTGCCTGGTATTCGGGGGATGAGCAGTTCTTC

D gene: TRBD1
V gene: TRBV30
clone size: .
J gene: TRBJ2-2
CDR3 protein: CAWKLKGQDTGELFF
CDR3 DNA: TGTGCCTGGAAGCTCAAGGGACAGGACACCGGGGAGCTGTTTTTT

D gene: .
V gene: TRBV7-7
clone size: .
J gene: TRBJ2-3
CDR3 protein: CASSSELTTSTDTQYF
CDR3 DNA: TGTGCCAGCAGCTCCGAGTTGACTACAAGCACAGATACGCAGTATTTT

D gene: .
V gene: TRBV18
clone size: .
J gene: TRBJ2-3
CDR3 protein: CASAPVGQDTQYF
CDR3 DNA: TGTGCCAGCGCGCCCGTAGGCCAAGATACGCAGTATTTT

D gene: TRBD2
V gene: TRBV9
clone size: .
J gene: TRBJ2-3
CDR3 protein: CASSVGLAGPDTQYF
CDR3 DNA: TGTGCCAGCAGCGTAGGACTAGCGGGTCCAGATACGCAGTATTTT

D gene: TRBD1
V gene: TRBV18
clone size: .
J gene: TRBJ2-5
CDR3 protein: CASFRDRAETQYF
CDR3 DNA: TGTGCCAGCTTTCGGGACAGGGCTGAGACCCAGTACTTC

D gene: TRBD1
V gene: TRBV4-3
clone size: .
J gene: TRBJ2-4
CDR3 protein: CASSQEGGQGTIQYF
CDR3 DNA: TGCGCCAGCAGCCAAGAGGGAGGACAGGGGACCATTCAGTACTTC

D gene: TRBD2
V gene: TRBV18
clone size: .
J gene: TRBJ2-1
CDR3 protein: CASSASGVHNEQFF
CDR3 DNA: TGTGCCAGCTCAGCGAGCGGGGTTCACAATGAGCAGTTCTTC

D gene: .
V gene: TRBV20-1
clone size: .
J gene: TRBJ1-1
CDR3 protein: CSARVPGHKNTEAFF
CDR3 DNA: TGCAGTGCTAGAGTTCCGGGACACAAGAACACTGAAGCTTTCTTT

D gene: TRBD1
V gene: TRBV9
clone size: .
J gene: TRBJ1-2
CDR3 protein: CASSVEEGASYGYTF
CDR3 DNA: TGTGCCAGCAGCGTAGAAGAGGGGGCGAGTTATGGCTACACCTTC

D gene: .
V gene: TRBV30
clone size: .
J gene: TRBJ1-1
CDR3 protein: CAWDGILAEAFF
CDR3 DNA: TGTGCCTGGGACGGTATCTTGGCTGAAGCTTTCTTT

D gene: .
V gene: TRBV9
clone size: .
J gene: TRBJ2-7
CDR3 protein: CASSVGLLGYEQYF
CDR3 DNA: TGTGCCAGCAGCGTAGGGCTCCTAGGGTACGAGCAGTACTTC

D gene: TRBD2
V gene: TRBV6-2/TRBV6-3
clone size: .
J gene: TRBJ2-3
CDR3 protein: CASAGVVLRLARTDTQYF
CDR3 DNA: TGTGCCAGCGCTGGGGTTGTGTTAAGACTAGCGAGAACAGATACGCAGTATTTT

D gene: .
V gene: TRBV29-1
clone size: .
J gene: TRBJ1-5
CDR3 protein: CSASVEGPNQPQHF
CDR3 DNA: TGCAGCGCTTCGGTGGAGGGCCCCAATCAGCCCCAGCATTTT

D gene: .
V gene: TRBV6-5
clone size: .
J gene: TRBJ2-3
CDR3 protein: CASSSGQFTDTQYF
CDR3 DNA: TGTGCCAGCAGTTCCGGACAGTTCACAGATACGCAGTATTTT

D gene: TRBD2
V gene: TRBV29-1
clone size: .
J gene: TRBJ2-3
CDR3 protein: CSVEVAGVGRDTQYF
CDR3 DNA: TGCAGCGTTGAAGTAGCGGGGGTAGGAAGAGATACGCAGTATTTT

D gene: .
V gene: TRBV6-2/TRBV6-3
clone size: .
J gene: TRBJ2-2
CDR3 protein: CASSYSSLEIGELFF
CDR3 DNA: TGTGCCAGCAGTTACTCGTCTCTCGAGATCGGGGAGCTGTTTTTT

D gene: .
V gene: TRBV6-5
clone size: .
J gene: TRBJ2-7
CDR3 protein: CASSEAESSYEQYF
CDR3 DNA: TGTGCCAGCAGTGAGGCGGAGAGCTCCTACGAGCAGTACTTC

D gene: .
V gene: TRBV4-1
clone size: .
J gene: TRBJ1-3
CDR3 protein: CASSQDLTGSVGNTIYF
CDR3 DNA: TGCGCCAGCAGCCAAGATCTTACAGGGAGCGTTGGAAACACCATATATTTT

D gene: TRBD1
V gene: TRBV5-1
clone size: .
J gene: TRBJ2-3
CDR3 protein: CASSPGDRSHSTDTQYF
CDR3 DNA: TGCGCCAGCAGCCCTGGGGACAGGTCTCATAGCACAGATACGCAGTATTTT

D gene: .
V gene: TRBV4-1
clone size: .
J gene: TRBJ1-6
CDR3 protein: CASSQDQPGTSPLHF
CDR3 DNA: TGCGCCAGCAGCCAAGATCAGCCGGGTACTTCACCCCTCCACTTT

D gene: TRBD1
V gene: TRBV4-1
clone size: once
J gene: TRBJ1-2
CDR3 protein: CASSQDPGAGGYGYTF
CDR3 DNA: TGCGCCAGCAGCCAAGATCCCGGGGCAGGGGGCTATGGCTACACCTTC

D gene: .
V gene: TRBV7-2
clone size: few
J gene: TRBJ1-5
CDR3 protein: CASSFGDQPQHF
CDR3 DNA: TGTGCCAGCAGCTTTGGAGATCAGCCCCAGCATTTT

D gene: .
V gene: TRBV28
clone size: .
J gene: TRBJ2-5
CDR3 protein: CASSLSGTQETQYF
CDR3 DNA: TGTGCCAGCAGTTTATCTGGAACCCAAGAGACCCAGTACTTC

D gene: TRBD1
V gene: TRBV20-1
clone size: .
J gene: TRBJ2-5
CDR3 protein: CSASATGDVETQYF
CDR3 DNA: TGCAGTGCTAGCGCGACAGGGGACGTAGAGACCCAGTACTTC

D gene: .
V gene: TRBV6-2/TRBV6-3
clone size: .
J gene: TRBJ2-4
CDR3 protein: CASSYSRIQALLGTKNIQYF
CDR3 DNA: TGTGCCAGCAGTTACTCCCGGATTCAGGCCCTTTTGGGGACCAAAAACATTCAGTACTTC

D gene: .
V gene: TRBV7-9
clone size: .
J gene: TRBJ2-5
CDR3 protein: CASSPRDYMETQYF
CDR3 DNA: TGTGCCAGCAGCCCCAGGGATTACATGGAGACCCAGTACTTC

D gene: TRBD1
V gene: TRBV3-1
clone size: .
J gene: TRBJ1-5
CDR3 protein: CASSQDQGGNQPQHF
CDR3 DNA: TGTGCCAGCAGCCAGGATCAGGGGGGCAATCAGCCCCAGCATTTT

D gene: .
V gene: TRBV24-1
clone size: .
J gene: TRBJ2-5
CDR3 protein: CATSVGQGHHATQYF
CDR3 DNA: TGTGCCACCAGTGTTGGGCAGGGCCACCATGCGACCCAGTACTTC

D gene: TRBD1
V gene: TRBV12-3/TRBV12-4
clone size: .
J gene: TRBJ1-5
CDR3 protein: CASSRGTGTAGNQPQHF
CDR3 DNA: TGTGCCAGCAGCCGAGGGACAGGGACGGCGGGCAATCAGCCCCAGCATTTT